Below are 5 T cell receptor beta chains sequenced from a single sample in a study of cytomegalovirus exposure and HLA in healthy donors. The PCR had 60 Vbeta and 13 Jbeta primers. The method was immunoSEQ multiplex PCR; TCRdb's version includes in-frame clones alone and lacks a portion of them. The sample contains about 150,000 clones, roughly 80% of which appear only once. Sequenced: PBMCs. Receptors were obtained from a woman in her thirties or forties in good health and CMV-seronegative.

This chain uses TRBV6-1 with TRBJ1-5, with D unclear. The length of the CDR3 is 13 residues. Germline assignment: CDR1 MNHNS and CDR2 SASEGT. Trimming pared 7 bases from V and 0 bases from J, leaving 7 bases between. Written as DNA, the CDR3 is TGTGCCAGCACCTACGGTAGCAATCAGCCCCAGCATTTT. Amino acid sequence: CASTYGSNQPQHF.

This clone was seen a single time. The V gene is TRBV28, the J gene TRBJ1-1; maybe TRBD1 (5 bases). The ends were cut back, 5 bases at V and 8 bases at J, with 12 bases in the middle. Looked up from germline, CDR1 is MDHEN and CDR2 is SYDVKM. CDR3 size: 12 residues. The CDR3 DNA sequence: TGTGCCAGCAGTCTACACAACAGGGAAGCTTTCTTT. Translated: CASSLHNREAFF. Based on the CDR3 plus reference TRBV28 and TRBJ1-1, the full variable domain is DVKVTQSSRYLVKRTGEKVFLECVQDMDHENMFWYRQDPGLGLRLIYFSYDVKMKEKGDIPEGYSVSREKKERFSLILESASTNQTSMYLCASSLHNREAFFGQGTRLTVV.

The CDR3 sequence is CASSGTGVTLETQYF. Written as DNA, the CDR3 is TGTGCCAGCAGCGGGACAGGGGTTACTTTAGAGACCCAGTACTTC. This sequence joins TRBV7-9 and TRBJ2-5; 10 nucleotides agree with TRBD1. The ends lost 5 bases at V and 4 bases at J; junction bases unmatched: 7. The germline V gene has CDR1 SEHNR and CDR2 FQNEAQ (reference sequence). This CDR3 spans 15 amino acids.

The chain couples TRBV18 to TRBJ2-5, with TRBD2 as a possible D gene (6 bases). The CDR3 is made up of 15 amino acids. V lost 6 bases and J lost 0, with 14 bases in between. In germline, CDR1 is KGHSH, CDR2 LQKENI. In nucleotides, the CDR3 is TGTGCCAGCTCCGCCGGGGGTAGAGACCAAGAGACCCAGTACTTC. It is translated as CASSAGGRDQETQYF.

This rearrangement joins TRBV5-8 to TRBJ2-6; possible D gene TRBD2, 7 bases. The V and J ends lost 0 bases and 2 bases respectively, with 12 bases between them. The CDR3 has 17 amino acids. Per the germline V gene, CDR1 is SGHTS and CDR2 is YDEGEE. As DNA, the CDR3 is TGTGCCAGCAGCTTGGTCGGGGGGCGTCCTGGGGCCAACGTCCTGACTTTC. Its translation is CASSLVGGRPGANVLTF.